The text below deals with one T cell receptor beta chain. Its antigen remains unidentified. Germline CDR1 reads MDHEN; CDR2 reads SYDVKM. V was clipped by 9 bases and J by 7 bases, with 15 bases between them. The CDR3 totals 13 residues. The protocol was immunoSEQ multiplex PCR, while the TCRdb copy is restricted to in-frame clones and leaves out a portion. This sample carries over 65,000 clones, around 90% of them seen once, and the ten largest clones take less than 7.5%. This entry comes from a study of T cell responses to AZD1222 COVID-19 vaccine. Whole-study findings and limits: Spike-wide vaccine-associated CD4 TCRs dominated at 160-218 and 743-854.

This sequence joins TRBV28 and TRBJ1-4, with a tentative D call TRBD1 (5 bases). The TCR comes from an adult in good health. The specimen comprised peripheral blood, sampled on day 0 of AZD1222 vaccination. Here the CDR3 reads CARPPQGGEKLFF. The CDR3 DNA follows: TGTGCCAGACCCCCCCAGGGAGGTGAAAAACTGTTTTTT.